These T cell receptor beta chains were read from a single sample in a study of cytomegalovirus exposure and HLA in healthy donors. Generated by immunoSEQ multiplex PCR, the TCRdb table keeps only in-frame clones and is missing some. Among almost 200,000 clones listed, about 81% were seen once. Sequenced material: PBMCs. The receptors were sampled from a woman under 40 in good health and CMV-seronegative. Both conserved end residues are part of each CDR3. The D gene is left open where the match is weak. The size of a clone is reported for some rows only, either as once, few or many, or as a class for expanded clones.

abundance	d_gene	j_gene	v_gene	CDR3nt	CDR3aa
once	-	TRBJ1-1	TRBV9	TGTGCCAGCAGGCCCTCGCAGGGGCTTGGGACTGAAGCTTTCTTT	CASRPSQGLGTEAFF
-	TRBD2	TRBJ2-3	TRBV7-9	TGTGCCAGCAGCCCAGAAGCGGGACCATCAGATACGCAGTATTTT	CASSPEAGPSDTQYF
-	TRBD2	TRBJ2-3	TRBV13	TGTGCCAGCAGCTTAATGCGGGGGGGCGTTCGGAGCACAGATACGCAGTATTTT	CASSLMRGGVRSTDTQYF
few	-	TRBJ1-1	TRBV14	TGTGCCAGCAGCCGGGGCCGAAACACTGAAGCTTTCTTT	CASSRGRNTEAFF
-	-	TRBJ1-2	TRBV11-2	TGTGCCAGCAGTCTCGGACACCCCGTGGTCTATGGCTACACCTTC	CASSLGHPVVYGYTF
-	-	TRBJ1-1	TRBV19	TGTGCCAGTAGTCCAGACACCAATGAAGCTTTCTTT	CASSPDTNEAFF
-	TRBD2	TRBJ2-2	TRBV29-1	TGCAGCGTTGCACGGGGGGGCCCCGCCGGGGAGCTGTTTTTT	CSVARGGPAGELFF
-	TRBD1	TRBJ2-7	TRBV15	TGTGCCACCAGTACGGACAGGAACTACGAGCAGTACTTC	CATSTDRNYEQYF
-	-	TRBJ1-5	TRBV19	TGTGCCAGTAGTATAGTCAGGGTAGGGCAGCCCCAGCATTTT	CASSIVRVGQPQHF
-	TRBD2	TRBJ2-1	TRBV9	TGTGCCAGCAGCCCGGGACTAAGTTCCTACAATGAGCAGTTCTTC	CASSPGLSSYNEQFF
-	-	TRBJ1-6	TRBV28	TGTGCCGCCCAGGGGATCACCCTCCACTTT	CAAQGITLHF
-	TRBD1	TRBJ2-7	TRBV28	TGTGCCAGCAGTACACCGGGACAGGTTTACGAGCAGTACTTC	CASSTPGQVYEQYF
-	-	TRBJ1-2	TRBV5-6	TGTGCCAGCAATCCGGGGGGGGCCTATGGCTACACCTTC	CASNPGGAYGYTF
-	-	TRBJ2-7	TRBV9	TGTGCCAGCAGCCCCTATGGTGGGGGGGCCTCCGAGCAGTACTTC	CASSPYGGGASEQYF
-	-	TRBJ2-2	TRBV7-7	TGTGCCAGCAGCTTAGGGAGGACTATAAACACCGGGGAGCTGTTTTTT	CASSLGRTINTGELFF
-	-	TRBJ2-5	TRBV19	TGTGCCAGTAGTATGATGCAGGGATTTCGGACCCAGTACTTC	CASSMMQGFRTQYF
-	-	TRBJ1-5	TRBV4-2	TGTGCCAGCAGCCCTAGTAGTTATAGCAATCAGCCCCAGCATTTT	CASSPSSYSNQPQHF
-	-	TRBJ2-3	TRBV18	TGTGCCAGCTCACTCCAACAGGGGGGGAGCACAGATACGCAGTATTTT	CASSLQQGGSTDTQYF
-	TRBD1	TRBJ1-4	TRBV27	TGTGCCAGCAGTCCAAGGGGACAGCGTAATGAAAAACTGTTTTTT	CASSPRGQRNEKLFF
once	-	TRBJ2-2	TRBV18	TGTGCCAGCTCAGACGGGATAGCGACCGGGGAGCTGTTTTTT	CASSDGIATGELFF
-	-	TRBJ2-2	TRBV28	TGTGCCAGCAGTTTCGTGGGCCGGGGAGGCGGCGGGGAGCTGTTTTTT	CASSFVGRGGGGELFF
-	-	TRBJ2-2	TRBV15	TGTGCCACCAGCAGAGATTCGGGGGAGAACACCGGGGAGCTGTTTTTT	CATSRDSGENTGELFF
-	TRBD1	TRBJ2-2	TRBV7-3	TGTGCCAGCAGCGCCCGCCGACAGGGAAACACCGGGGAGCTGTTTTTT	CASSARRQGNTGELFF
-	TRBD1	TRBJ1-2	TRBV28	TGTGCCAGCAGCGACAGGGTATCTGGCTACACCTTC	CASSDRVSGYTF
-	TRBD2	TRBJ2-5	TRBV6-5	TGTGCCAGCAGTTACGTTGCGGGGGGGAAAGAGACCCAGTACTTC	CASSYVAGGKETQYF
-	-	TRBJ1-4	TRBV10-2	TGCGCCAGCAGTGAAGTAGGAGTGGGTAATGAAAAACTGTTTTTT	CASSEVGVGNEKLFF
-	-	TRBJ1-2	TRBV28	TGTGCCAGCAGACTGACAGGTCGCTATGGCTACACCTTC	CASRLTGRYGYTF
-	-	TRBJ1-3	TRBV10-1	TGCGCCAGCAGTCCGGACACCTCTGCAAACACCATATATTTT	CASSPDTSANTIYF
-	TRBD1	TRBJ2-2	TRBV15	TGTGCCACCAGCAGATCTATGACAGGGCCCGGGCCCGGGGAGCTGTTTTTT	CATSRSMTGPGPGELFF
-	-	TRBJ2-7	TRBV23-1	TGCGCCAGCAGTCTGAGGTTGGACGAGCAGTACTTC	CASSLRLDEQYF
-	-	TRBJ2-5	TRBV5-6	TGTGCCAGCAGCTTGCCAGGGCGCCAAGAGACCCAGTACTTC	CASSLPGRQETQYF
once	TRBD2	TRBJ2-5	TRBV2	TGTGCCAGCAGGTCGGACATGGCTAGCGGGGAACAAGAGACCCAGTACTTC	CASRSDMASGEQETQYF
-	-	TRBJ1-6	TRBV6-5	TGTGCCAGCAGTTACTCGAACCCCACAAATTCACCCCTCCACTTT	CASSYSNPTNSPLHF
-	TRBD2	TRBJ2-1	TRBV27	TGTGCCAGCAGCCGGCGGGGGGTTCCTGAGCAGTTCTTC	CASSRRGVPEQFF
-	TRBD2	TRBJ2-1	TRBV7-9	TGTGCCAGCAGCACCGCGAGCGGGACCCGCAATGAGCAGTTCTTC	CASSTASGTRNEQFF
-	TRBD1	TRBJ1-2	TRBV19	TGTGCCAGTAGTATAGGGGCAGGGGGCCATGGCTACACCTTC	CASSIGAGGHGYTF
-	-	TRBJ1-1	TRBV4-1	TGCGCCAGCAGCCACAGGGGAACTGAAGCTTTCTTT	CASSHRGTEAFF
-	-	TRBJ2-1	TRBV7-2	TGTGCCAGCAGCTTGGCGGCGAACTCCTACAATGAGCAGTTCTTC	CASSLAANSYNEQFF
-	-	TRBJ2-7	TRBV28	TGTGCCAGCAGCTCCCAATGGACGACTAGTTACGAGCAGTACTTC	CASSSQWTTSYEQYF
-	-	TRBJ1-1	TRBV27	TGTGCCAGCCGGGCGGGGGGCCGGAGCACTGAAGCTTTCTTT	CASRAGGRSTEAFF
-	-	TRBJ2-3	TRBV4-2	TGTGCCAGCAGCCAAGATGTCGAGGATACGCAGTATTTT	CASSQDVEDTQYF
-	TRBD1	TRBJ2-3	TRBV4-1	TGCGCCAGCAGCCGAAACGGTTGGGGGGCAGGGGGCCGGGTAGATACGCAGTATTTT	CASSRNGWGAGGRVDTQYF
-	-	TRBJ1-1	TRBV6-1	TGTGCCAGCATTATAGGGGCCGTCACTGAAGCTTTCTTT	CASIIGAVTEAFF
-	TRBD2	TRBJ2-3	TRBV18	TGTGCCAGCTCACCACGGTCTAGCGGGGCCACAGATACGCAGTATTTT	CASSPRSSGATDTQYF
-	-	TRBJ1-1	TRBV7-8	TGTGCCAGCAGTTTACCGGGGAATCGGATGAACACTGAAGCTTTCTTT	CASSLPGNRMNTEAFF
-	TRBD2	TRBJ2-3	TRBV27	TGTGCCAGCAGTTTAGAGGGCGGGGGGGCAGTAGGTACGCAGTATTTT	CASSLEGGGAVGTQYF
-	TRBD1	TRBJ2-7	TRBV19	TGTGCCAGTAGTACCACAGGGGGCGGTGAGCAGTACTTC	CASSTTGGGEQYF
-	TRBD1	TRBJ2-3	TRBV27	TGTGCCAGCAGTTTTGGGACAGGAGATACGCAGTATTTT	CASSFGTGDTQYF
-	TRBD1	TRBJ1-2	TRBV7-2	TGTGCCAGCAGCCCCACTACCGGACAGGCCTATGGCTACACCTTC	CASSPTTGQAYGYTF
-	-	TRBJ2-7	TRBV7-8	TGTGCCAGCAGCTTAAGGGGTCAGAGCTACGAGCAGTACTTC	CASSLRGQSYEQYF
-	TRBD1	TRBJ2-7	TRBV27	TGTGCCAGCAGTTGGGGGACAGGGAAGGAGCAGTACTTC	CASSWGTGKEQYF
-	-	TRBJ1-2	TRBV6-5	TGTGCCAGCAGTTACCGAGACAGAGGCAACTATGGCTACACCTTC	CASSYRDRGNYGYTF